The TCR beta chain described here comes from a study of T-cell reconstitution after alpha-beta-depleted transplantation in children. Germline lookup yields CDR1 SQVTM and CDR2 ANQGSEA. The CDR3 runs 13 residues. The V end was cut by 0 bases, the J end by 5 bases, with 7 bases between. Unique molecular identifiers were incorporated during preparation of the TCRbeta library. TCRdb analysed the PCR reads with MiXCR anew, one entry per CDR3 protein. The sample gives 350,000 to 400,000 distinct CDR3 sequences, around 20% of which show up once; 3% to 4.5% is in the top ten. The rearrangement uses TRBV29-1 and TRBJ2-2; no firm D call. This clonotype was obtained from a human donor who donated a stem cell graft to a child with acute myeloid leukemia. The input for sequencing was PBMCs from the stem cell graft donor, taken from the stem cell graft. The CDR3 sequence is CSVEEAGTGELFF. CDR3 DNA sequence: TGCAGCGTTGAAGAAGCCGGAACCGGGGAGCTGTTTTTT.